This TCR beta chain was obtained from a study of CD8+CD57+ T cells in acquired aplastic anemia. Looking at the study overall: Sorted CD4+ and CD8+ cells yielded roughly 3.5 ug of DNA on average. Healthy donors had, on average, approximately 11 million reads for their CD4+ cells. Study-wide results and limits: The study identified under 30 CD8+ CDR3 sequences shared by patients and controls.

CDR1 and CDR2 from the germline V gene are DFQATT and SNEGSKA (reference sequence). Between the trimmed V and J ends, which lost 6 bases and 2 bases, there was a span of 7 bases. This CDR3 has 11 residues. The study profiled TCR beta VDJ and CDR3 using genomic DNA as template. TCRdb reprocessed the reads via MiXCR and lists one record per CDR3 protein. The table records 42,000 or so distinct CDR3 sequences, around 63% of them present only once. As concerns this clonotype: The antigen remains unidentified.

This receptor was taken from a human donor in good health, serving as a control. V is TRBV20-1 and J is TRBJ1-2; D is unclear. The sample comprised sorted CD4+, CD8+, or CD8+CD57+ T cells (not recorded which) from PBMCs. Written as DNA, the CDR3 is TGCAGTGCCGACAACAACTATGGCTACACCTTC. Its protein product is CSADNNYGYTF.